This TCR beta chain derives from a study of breast tumors, draining lymph nodes, adjacent tissues. TCRdb re-called the multiplex PCR reads with MiXCR, one entry per CDR3 protein. This table has tens of thousands of distinct CDR3 sequences, approximately 57% appearing once. The CDR3 is 15 amino acids. CDR1 LNHDA and CDR2 SQIVND come from the germline V gene (reference sequence). V dropped 7 bases and J dropped 2; count of bases not matched to a gene: 9. Input material: breast tumor tissue. This chain links TRBV19 with TRBJ2-3; 7 positions match TRBD2. The clonotype comes from a female donor with breast cancer. Some clones in this sample may be carry-over from other donors' samples. The CDR3 DNA follows: TGTGCCAGTACCAGCGGGGCCTTTTTCACAGATACGCAGTATTTT. It is translated as CASTSGAFFTDTQYF.